This T cell receptor beta chain was observed in a study of blood T cell repertoires in COVID-19. Across the whole study: T cells, B-cell-depleted T cells, or PBMCs provided the cDNA or gDNA that served as material.

V shed 5 bases and J shed 5 bases, with 14 bases lying between them. Germline values: CDR1 SGDLS, CDR2 YYNGEE. The CDR3 contains 13 residues. The repertoire was sequenced with immunoSEQ multiplex PCR; TCRdb's copy has only in-frame clones and lacks some. The sample records about 58,000 clones, around nine tenths being singletons. The receptor comes from an older woman with active COVID-19. The sequencing sample was made of peripheral blood. V and J are TRBV9 and TRBJ2-7; possibly TRBD2 for D (5 bases). In DNA form, the CDR3 reads TGTGCCAGCAGTCCCGGGGAGCTGCACGAGCAGTACTTC. Encoded protein: CASSPGELHEQYF.